Presented here are 20 T cell receptor beta chains from one specimen sequenced in a study of OX40 agonist ivuxolimab in advanced cancers. Generated by immunoSEQ multiplex PCR, the TCRdb table keeps only in-frame clones and is missing some. Found here are under 50,000 clones, around 80% of them singletons; the top ten hold over 4.5%. Sequences were derived from CD4+ or CD8+ T cells sorted from blood, sampled in a trial of the OX40 agonist ivuxolimab. These receptors were collected from an adult with an advanced solid tumor such as melanoma, head and neck, liver or kidney cancer.

The genes are TRBV6-5 and TRBJ1-1; 7 positions match TRBD1. Germline loops: CDR1 MNHEY, CDR2 SVGAGI. V shed 4 bases, J shed 4 bases, and the junction held 9 bases outside the gene matches. This CDR3 is 15 amino acids long. CDR3 sequence reads: CASSWETGRSTEAFF. CDR3 bases: TGTGCCAGCAGTTGGGAGACAGGGAGATCCACTGAAGCTTTCTTT.

The rearrangement joins TRBV29-1 to TRBJ1-1; D ambiguous. The CDR3 loop spans 13 amino acids. V dropped 4 bases and J dropped 5 bases, with 14 bases sitting between them. Germline V gene data show CDR1 as SQVTM and CDR2 as ANQGSEA. CDR3 DNA: TGCAGCGTTGGGCAGGCCATGGGGACTGAAGCTTTCTTT. Translating it yields CSVGQAMGTEAFF. The variable domain in full, completed from reference TRBV29-1 and TRBJ1-1, reads SAVISQKPSRDICQRGTSLTIQCQVDSQVTMMFWYRQQPGQSLTLIATANQGSEATYESGFVIDKFPISRPNLTFSTLTVSNMSPEDSSIYLCSVGQAMGTEAFFGQGTRLTVV.

The CDR3 region is CASSQEAGDNSPLHF. The CDR3 nucleotides are TGCGCCAGCAGCCAAGAGGCGGGGGACAATTCACCCCTCCACTTT. The V call is TRBV4-3, the J call TRBJ1-6; TRBD1 is a possible D gene (5 bases). The CDR3 is 15 amino acids. Germline CDR1 reads LGHNA; CDR2 reads YSLEER. V was trimmed by 0 bases and J by 7 bases, leaving 10 bases between them.

The V call is TRBV10-3, the J call TRBJ1-2; no reliable D call. Between the trimmed V and J ends, which lost 0 bases and 4 bases, there was a span of 3 bases. The CDR3 has 12 residues. Looked up from germline, CDR1 is ENHRY and CDR2 is SYGVKD. CDR3 amino acids: CAISESVYGYTF. CDR3 coding DNA: TGTGCCATCAGTGAGTCAGTCTATGGCTACACCTTC.

CDR3 loop: CASSWTIGNEQFF. For the CDR3, the DNA is TGTGCCAGCAGTTGGACTATCGGCAATGAGCAGTTCTTC. The chain has TRBV27 and TRBJ2-1; D is possibly TRBD2 (6 bases). The CDR3 contains 13 residues. Germline CDR1 reads MNHEY; CDR2 reads SMNVEV (reference sequence). The V gene lost 4 bases and the J gene lost 6 bases, with 10 bases spanning the gap.

The chain couples TRBV6-1 to TRBJ1-1; D unresolved. Trimming shortened V by 2 bases and J by 4 bases, and 11 bases separated the two germline ends. The CDR3 runs 14 residues. Germline V gene data show CDR1 as MNHNS and CDR2 as SASEGT. Here the CDR3 DNA reads TGTGCCAGCAGTGAACAACCGGAGAGCACTGAAGCTTTCTTT. This sequence encodes CASSEQPESTEAFF.

This clone was detected only a few times. The rearrangement uses TRBV6-5 and TRBJ1-5; D call uncertain. The CDR3 extends over 14 amino acids. The V end lost 6 bases, the J end lost 7 bases, and 16 bases lay between the germline ends. CDR1 is MNHEY, CDR2 SVGAGI, per germline. Here the CDR3 reads CASRGRGLGQPQHF. The CDR3 region has the DNA TGTGCCAGCAGAGGCCGGGGATTAGGGCAGCCCCAGCATTTT.

This clone was detected a few times. The V and J genes are TRBV6-1 and TRBJ1-5; TRBD1 matches 7 bases. CDR3 length equals 15 residues. V trimming: 0 bases; J trimming: 4 bases; junction bases outside the gene matches: 3. Germline V CDR1 and CDR2: MNHNS, SASEGT. The CDR3 coding sequence is TGTGCCAGCAGTGAAGCTGGACAGGATAATCAGCCCCAGCATTTT. It specifies CASSEAGQDNQPQHF.

The V gene is TRBV30, the J gene TRBJ2-1, with D possibly TRBD1 on 6 matching bases. The V and J ends lost 2 bases and 4 bases respectively, with 12 bases between them. Germline V gene data show CDR1 as GTSNPN and CDR2 as SVGIG (reference sequence). This CDR3 spans 14 amino acids. CDR3 amino acids: CAWSNRAGYNEQFF. In DNA, the CDR3 is TGTGCCTGGAGTAACAGGGCCGGATACAATGAGCAGTTCTTC. The variable domain in full, completed from reference TRBV30 and TRBJ2-1, reads SQTIHQWPATLVQPVGSPLSLECTVEGTSNPNLYWYRQAAGRGLQLLFYSVGIGQISSEVPQNLSASRPQDRQFILSSKKLLLSDSGFYLCAWSNRAGYNEQFFGPGTRLTVL.

The DNA for the CDR3 is TGTGCCAGCAGCTCGGGACGGACTGAAGCTTTCTTT. Encoded protein: CASSSGRTEAFF. The J gene is TRBJ1-1, the V gene TRBV5-5; a possible D gene is TRBD1 (5 bases). Germline V gene lookup returns CDR1 SGHKS and CDR2 YYEKEE (reference sequence). Trimming removed 3 bases from V and 5 bases from J, with 8 bases in between. This CDR3 region has 12 residues.

The V call is TRBV9, the J call TRBJ2-5, with 7 bases that match TRBD2. V dropped 0 bases and J dropped 4; count of bases not matched to a gene: 3. The CDR3 runs to 14 residues. The germline V gene encodes CDR1 SGDLS and CDR2 YYNGEE. CDR3 coding DNA: TGTGCCAGCAGCGTAGGGACTAGTCGAGAGACCCAGTACTTC. Amino acid sequence: CASSVGTSRETQYF. Full variable domain (missing parts from reference TRBV9 and TRBJ2-5): DSGVTQTPKHLITATGQRVTLRCSPRSGDLSVYWYQQSLDQGLQFLIQYYNGEERAKGNILERFSAQQFPDLHSELNLSSLELGDSALYFCASSVGTSRETQYFGPGTRLLVL.

This chain connects TRBV30 to TRBJ1-1; D is ambiguous. V was pared by 1 base and J by 4 bases, with 7 bases between. Germline values: CDR1 GTSNPN, CDR2 SVGIG (reference sequence). The CDR3 runs 12 residues. CDR3 DNA sequence: TGTGCCTGGAGTGGGGAGGGCACTGAAGCTTTCTTT. This gives the protein CAWSGEGTEAFF.

This chain joins TRBV5-5 and TRBJ1-1; no clear D. Germline-derived CDR1 and CDR2 are SGHKS and YYEKEE (reference sequence). This CDR3 region has 13 residues. The V end lost 2 bases, the J end lost 8 bases, and 13 bases lay between the germline ends. The CDR3 here is CASSLGRRLEAFF. The CDR3 DNA reads TGTGCCAGCAGCTTAGGCCGCCGGTTAGAAGCTTTCTTT.

The J gene is TRBJ1-4, the V gene TRBV15, with D maybe TRBD1 (6 bases). CDR3 length: 16 amino acids. V was shortened by 0 bases and J by 8 bases, with 16 bases between the two germline ends. Germline V lookup: CDR1 LNHNV, CDR2 YYDKDF (reference sequence). CDR3 sequence: CATSREGAVFQEKLFF. The CDR3 DNA sequence: TGTGCCACCAGCAGAGAGGGGGCGGTCTTTCAGGAAAAACTGTTTTTT.

V and J are TRBV30 and TRBJ2-1, with 8 bases that match TRBD2. Germline CDR1 GTSNPN, CDR2 SVGIG (reference sequence). V gave up 1 base and J gave up 10 bases; unmatched junction bases: 18. This CDR3 contains 17 residues. CDR3 DNA sequence: TGTGCCTGGAGTGGGCGTATTCAGCGGGAGAAAGGAGGCGAGCAGTTCTTC. Its protein is CAWSGRIQREKGGEQFF.

V and J are TRBV2 and TRBJ2-3; the D gene is possibly TRBD2 (7 bases). V lost 7 bases and J lost 2, with 28 bases in between. The CDR3 is 19 amino acids. Germline V gene sequence: CDR1 SNHLY, CDR2 FYNNEI. The CDR3 DNA reads TGTGCCAGCACTGAGGGCGGGAGCACCCAGGGGAAGACCACAGATACGCAGTATTTT. Translating it yields CASTEGGSTQGKTTDTQYF.

The J gene is TRBJ2-7, the V gene TRBV7-2; D gene unclear. The germline CDR1 and CDR2 sequences are SGHTA and FQGNSA. Trimming took 3 bases from V and 2 from J, leaving 8 bases between them. The CDR3 totals 13 residues. Here the CDR3 reads CASSLVDTYEQYF. CDR3 nucleotides: TGTGCCAGCAGCTTGGTTGATACCTACGAGCAGTACTTC.

The chain recombines TRBV19 with TRBJ1-1; a possible D gene is TRBD1 (6 bases). Per the germline V gene, CDR1 is LNHDA and CDR2 is SQIVND (reference sequence). The V gene lost 7 bases and the J gene lost 4 bases, with 13 bases spanning the gap. CDR3 length: 13 residues. CDR3 bases: TGTGCCAGTACCCCCCGAGGGGGCACTGAAGCTTTCTTT. This translates into CASTPRGGTEAFF. The whole variable domain, remainder taken from reference TRBV19 and TRBJ1-1, is DGGITQSPKYLFRKEGQNVTLSCEQNLNHDAMYWYRQDPGQGLRLIYYSQIVNDFQKGDIAEGYSVSREKKESFPLTVTSAQKNPTAFYLCASTPRGGTEAFFGQGTRLTVV.

This chain joins TRBV5-1 and TRBJ2-7; D is undetermined. CDR1 is SGHRS, CDR2 YFSETQ, per germline. V shed 0 bases and J shed 2 bases, with 12 bases lying between them. The CDR3 is 15 amino acids. The CDR3 loop is CASSLGGLDPYEQYF. In nucleotides, the CDR3 is TGCGCCAGCAGCTTGGGAGGCCTAGATCCCTACGAGCAGTACTTC.

The V gene is TRBV9, the J gene TRBJ1-1; 7 positions match TRBD1. Trimming took 2 bases from V and 6 from J; bases not matched to a gene: 7. The CDR3 has 14 amino acids. Germline CDR1 and CDR2: SGDLS and YYNGEE. The CDR3 bases are TGTGCCAGCAGCGTCGGAGACAGGGAGGCTGAAGCTTTCTTT. Protein product: CASSVGDREAEAFF. The full variable domain, completed using reference TRBV9 and TRBJ1-1, is DSGVTQTPKHLITATGQRVTLRCSPRSGDLSVYWYQQSLDQGLQFLIQYYNGEERAKGNILERFSAQQFPDLHSELNLSSLELGDSALYFCASSVGDREAEAFFGQGTRLTVV.